This entry features one TCR beta chain sequence. Its binding antigen is unknown. Per-base qualities were not stored, and no clone one base away is much larger. This record belongs to a study of CD8 T cells in Susac syndrome (dated by TCRdb to between 2018 and 2021). Regarding the complete study: Repertoire sequencing was used to test whether CD8+ T cell activation and differentiation in Susac syndrome was antigen driven. The research as a whole found: The study acknowledged that relatively few individuals were included in the TCR sequencing and HLA analysis.

RNA was extracted with the RNeasy kit and roughly 0.45 to 1 ug was reverse transcribed using random hexamers. TCR beta CDR3 regions were amplified with the immunoSEQ multiplex PCR assay covering 54 Vbeta and 13 Jbeta segments. PCR amplification bias was corrected by using a synthetic template baseline for primer optimization and computational correction. The paper's data handling went like this. Reads were assigned to V, D and J genes according to IMGT and analyzed in immunoSEQ Analyzer, with only productive sequences retained. To calculate clonality, Shannon entropy was normalized by log2 of the number of productive unique sequences and then subtracted from one. For each patient and control, public and private clones were evaluated among the 100 most prevalent clones. A clone was defined as Susac-specific if it was absent from the healthy and MS cohorts, from roughly 1,000 published viral clones and from other ImmuneACCESS disease sequences. TCRdb ran its own pipeline on the public reads, namely fastp trimming at Q25 and MiXCR clone calling, and kept in-frame beta chains. When rows share a CDR3 protein, they turn into one entry using the most common DNA and genes. The V and J calls were determined by TCRdb, not by the authors. In all, the sample holds 100,000 to 150,000 distinct CDR3 sequences, and 85% to 95% of those were seen once. About 0.09% of the sample is in the top ten clones.

High-throughput TCR beta sequencing profiled peripheral blood CD8+ and CD4+ T cells from healthy donors, Susac syndrome patients and multiple sclerosis patients. Treatment-naive patients with stable or active relapsing-remitting disease fulfilling revised McDonald criteria were used as multiple sclerosis controls. Bulk CD8+ and CD4+ T cells were purified magnetically by negative isolation, whereas CD8+ TEMRA cells were enriched by FACS. Blood was collected in EDTA tubes and processed within 24 hours, with PBMCs isolated through density gradient centrifugation. PBMCs intended for TCR sequencing were cryopreserved in liquid nitrogen and were subsequently thawed in a 37 degrees C water bath. The sorted or isolated CD4+, CD8+ and CD8+ TEMRA cells reached a purity of at least 90%. A distance of 23 bases separates the germline ends of V and J, which lose 10 bases and 5 bases respectively. Based on the germline V gene, the CDR1 and CDR2 sequences are MDHEN and SYDVKM. Its CDR3 holds 15 amino acids, cysteine through phenylalanine. Left in the record is the CDR3 DNA by itself, 45 bases read in frame from the first base.

The sequence was collected from a human donor with multiple sclerosis. The chain is made from TRBV28 and TRBJ1-1, and TRBD1 may be the D gene, going by 5 matching bases. Sequences were obtained from CD4+ T cells from PBMCs. The CDR3 loop reads CATSRGGGAWTEAFF. The nucleotide sequence reads TGTGCCACCAGCCGGGGTGGTGGGGCGTGGACTGAAGCTTTCTTT. Here the CDR3 is joined to the reference TRBV28 and TRBJ1-1 genes, and the full variable domain is: DVKVTQSSRYLVKRTGEKVFLECVQDMDHENMFWYRQDPGLGLRLIYFSYDVKMKEKGDIPEGYSVSREKKERFSLILESASTNQTSMYLCATSRGGGAWTEAFFGQGTRLTVV.